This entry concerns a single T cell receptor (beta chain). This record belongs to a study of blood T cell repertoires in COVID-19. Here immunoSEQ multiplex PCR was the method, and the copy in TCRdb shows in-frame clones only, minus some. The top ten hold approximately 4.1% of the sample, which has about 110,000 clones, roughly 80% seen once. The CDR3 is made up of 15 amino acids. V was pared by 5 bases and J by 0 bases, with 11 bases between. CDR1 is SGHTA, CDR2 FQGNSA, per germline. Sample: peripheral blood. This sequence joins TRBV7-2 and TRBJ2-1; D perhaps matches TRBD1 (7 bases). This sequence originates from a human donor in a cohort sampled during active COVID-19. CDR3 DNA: TGTGCCAGCAGCGTGCAGGGGGGCTCCTACAATGAGCAGTTCTTC. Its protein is CASSVQGGSYNEQFF.